The source of this TCR beta chain is a study of human T cells and chemical hapten exposure. Noted time point: patch test 1, 2 weeks after DPC sensitization. Noted treatment: therapeutic diphenylcyclopropenone sensitization with weekly scalp DPC. The CDR3 runs to 14 residues. V lost 10 bases and J lost 4; bases outside the gene matches: 9. Germline V gene sequence: CDR1 WNHNN, CDR2 SYGVQD (reference sequence). This clonotype appeared a few times. From the RACE reads, TCRdb called clonotypes with MiXCR, one entry per CDR3 protein. The data hold around 120,000 distinct CDR3 sequences, with around 10% observed a single time.

The chain couples TRBV10-1 to TRBJ2-1; 8 bases are a match to TRBD2. The input for sequencing was whole blood, taken in connection with sensitization to the hapten diphenylcyclopropenone (DPC). This receptor was obtained from a woman between 45 and 60 years old with alopecia areata. Some clones in this sample may be carry-over from other donors' samples. The CDR3 nucleotides read TGCGCCACTCAGGACGGGGGGGCTTACAATGAGCAGTTCTTC. It specifies CATQDGGAYNEQFF.